These 27 T cell receptor beta chains share one sample of origin, sequenced in a study of T-cell reconstitution after alpha-beta-depleted transplantation in children. Construction of the TCRbeta library involved unique molecular identifiers. TCRdb analysed the PCR reads with MiXCR anew, one entry per CDR3 protein. Here the sample spans roughly 490,000 distinct CDR3 sequences, roughly 10% being singletons. Sequences were derived from PBMCs, mostly from graft donor cells, sampled 180 days after TCRalphabeta/CD19-depleted stem cell transplant. These receptors were taken from a female patient aged 2 to 10 who had a stem cell transplant for aplastic anemia, so the T cells may come from the graft donor.

The chain is built from TRBV7-3 and TRBJ2-1, with a possible D match to TRBD2 (6 bases). There are 15 residues in the CDR3. V was clipped by 2 bases and J by 5 bases, with 13 bases between them. Germline values: CDR1 SGHTA, CDR2 FQGTGA. The DNA for the CDR3 is TGTGCCAGCAGCTTAGGGGTAGCGGCAAACAATGAGCAGTTCTTC. Translating it yields CASSLGVAANNEQFF.

The gene calls are TRBV28 and TRBJ2-3, with TRBD2 matching 13 bases. With V trimmed by 5 bases and J by 2 bases, 7 bases remained unmatched. Germline assignment: CDR1 MDHEN and CDR2 SYDVKM. The CDR3 sequence is 17 residues long. The CDR3 DNA sequence: TGTGCCAGCAGTCCCGGGACTAGCGGGACTTACACAGATACGCAGTATTTT. As protein: CASSPGTSGTYTDTQYF. The variable domain in full, completed from reference TRBV28 and TRBJ2-3, reads DVKVTQSSRYLVKRTGEKVFLECVQDMDHENMFWYRQDPGLGLRLIYFSYDVKMKEKGDIPEGYSVSREKKERFSLILESASTNQTSMYLCASSPGTSGTYTDTQYFGPGTRLTVL.

There are a few counts of this clonotype. The gene calls are TRBV4-3 and TRBJ2-1, with 13 positions matching TRBD2. Germline V gene data show CDR1 as LGHNA and CDR2 as YSLEER. The CDR3 consists of 17 residues. V shed 2 bases, J shed 6 bases, and the junction held 7 bases outside the gene matches. The DNA for the CDR3 is TGCGCCAGCAGCCAAAGAATGGGACTAGCGGGGTCCAATGAGCAGTTCTTC. Protein product: CASSQRMGLAGSNEQFF.

This clonotype was picked up a small number of times. The chain uses TRBV11-2 and TRBJ2-2; 12 bases map to TRBD2. The germline V gene encodes CDR1 SGHAT and CDR2 FQNNGV. CDR3 size: 18 residues. Trimming cost V 3 bases and J 3 bases; bases outside gene matches: 8. CDR3 nucleotide sequence: TGTGCCAGCAGCTTCCTAGGACTAGCGGGACGTGACACCGGGGAGCTGTTTTTT. Translated, it gives CASSFLGLAGRDTGELFF.

The rearrangement links TRBV3-1 to TRBJ2-1, with D possibly TRBD2 on 5 matching bases. Germline CDR1 LGHDT, CDR2 YNNKEL (reference sequence). This CDR3 region has 15 residues. Trimming took off 1 base at V and 7 bases at J, with 14 bases between the two ends. CDR3 DNA sequence: TGTGCCAGCAGCCAAGGAAGGCTAGCAGGTAATGAGCAGTTCTTC. This sequence encodes CASSQGRLAGNEQFF.

In this sample, this clonotype turned up a few times. The DNA for the CDR3 is TGTGCCAGCAGCTTCGGGAACCTAGTAAGCTCCTACAATGAGCAGTTCTTC. Translating it yields CASSFGNLVSSYNEQFF. The chain employs TRBV11-2 and TRBJ2-1; D possibly corresponds to TRBD2 (5 bases). The CDR3 has 17 amino acids. The V gene lost 3 bases and the J gene lost 0 bases, with 15 bases spanning the gap. Per germline, CDR1 SGHAT and CDR2 FQNNGV.

This clonotype appeared a single time. A junction end diverges from the germline sequence, so it may reflect a read error. The rearrangement links TRBV7-9 to TRBJ2-6; 10 positions match TRBD1. Germline lookup yields CDR1 SEHNR and CDR2 FQNEAQ (reference sequence). The CDR3 is made up of 17 amino acids. CDR3 region: CASSLGQGFSGANVPTF. The DNA for the CDR3 is TGTGCCAGCAGCTTGGGACAGGGGTTCTCTGGGGCCAACGTCCCGACTTTC.

This clonotype was recorded a few times. CDR3 in DNA: TGTGCCAGCAGTTCCAGGGCCAAAAATGAAAAACTGTTTTTT. Its translation is CASSSRAKNEKLFF. The J gene is TRBJ1-4, the V gene TRBV27, with D tentatively TRBD1 (5 bases). V lost 4 bases and J 5 bases, leaving 11 bases between the germline ends. This CDR3 spans 14 amino acids. Germline loops: CDR1 MNHEY, CDR2 SMNVEV (reference sequence).

This clonotype was detected only a few times. The chain joins TRBV20-1 to TRBJ2-1, with 10 bases aligning to TRBD2. This CDR3 is 19 amino acids long. The germline V gene encodes CDR1 DFQATT and CDR2 SNEGSKA (reference sequence). Unmatched junction bases numbered 14, after V lost 0 bases and J lost 3 bases. The DNA for the CDR3 is TGCAGTGCTAGAGATCGGCCCAGAGCTAGCGGGAGTCTCTACAATGAGCAGTTCTTC. Its protein product is CSARDRPRASGSLYNEQFF.

V and J are TRBV20-1 and TRBJ2-1; D ambiguous. The CDR3 length is 11 residues. CDR1 is DFQATT, CDR2 SNEGSKA, per germline (reference sequence). V shed 5 bases and J shed 3 bases, with 5 bases lying between them. Here the CDR3 DNA reads TGCAGTGCTCCCTTCTACAATGAGCAGTTCTTC. It encodes CSAPFYNEQFF.

This clonotype was seen many times. The gene calls are TRBV6-5 and TRBJ1-2; D not resolved. Germline lookup yields CDR1 MNHEY and CDR2 SVGAGI. The CDR3 runs to 11 residues. The V end lost 3 bases, the J end lost 9 bases, and 8 bases lay between the germline ends. DNA of the CDR3: TGTGCCAGCAGTTATAGGAACAGCTACACCTTC. Protein sequence: CASSYRNSYTF.

The chain has TRBV7-9 and TRBJ2-7, with TRBD2 identical over 9 bases. Trimming took 3 bases from V and 7 from J; bases not matched to a gene: 13. The CDR3 totals 16 residues. Germline CDR1 SEHNR, CDR2 FQNEAQ (reference sequence). CDR3 bases: TGTGCCAGCAGCTTTCGGGCTAGCGGGGAGATGGGGGAGCAGTACTTC. It translates to CASSFRASGEMGEQYF.

V usage is TRBV28 and J usage is TRBJ1-2; D unclear. This CDR3 is built from 14 residues. Germline V lookup: CDR1 MDHEN, CDR2 SYDVKM. Trimming cost V 1 base and J 7 bases, with 13 bases left between them. In DNA form, the CDR3 reads TGTGCCAGCAGTTTATATTGGCCGAGACGTGGCTACACCTTC. This gives the protein CASSLYWPRRGYTF.

The V and J genes are TRBV10-3 and TRBJ1-5, with 8 bases matching TRBD1. With 8 bases clipped from V and 2 bases from J, the junction kept 5 bases outside the gene matches. The CDR3 is 14 residues long. Germline V gives CDR1 ENHRY, CDR2 SYGVKD. DNA of the CDR3: TGTGCCATCGGACAGGGTAATGGCAATCAGCCCCAGCATTTT. Translating gives CAIGQGNGNQPQHF.

This clonotype was detected a few times. V usage is TRBV20-1 and J usage is TRBJ2-2, with D possibly matching TRBD2 (6 bases). CDR3 length: 18 amino acids. Germline CDR1 and CDR2: DFQATT and SNEGSKA (reference sequence). V lost 1 base, J lost 2 bases, and 20 bases lay in between. The CDR3 DNA follows: TGCAGTGCTAGAGCCCTACTCGGGAGAGACCTTAACACCGGGGAGCTGTTTTTT. Translating it yields CSARALLGRDLNTGELFF.

This clonotype was observed a few times. The chain carries TRBV6-2 or TRBV6-3 and TRBJ2-7, with D possibly matching TRBD1 (5 bases). CDR3 length equals 15 residues. The V end lost 2 bases, the J end lost 2 bases, and 13 bases lay between the germline ends. Germline assignment: CDR1 MNHEY and CDR2 SVGEGT. The CDR3 spells CASSYHRKAPYEQYF. DNA for the CDR3: TGTGCCAGCAGTTACCACAGGAAGGCCCCCTACGAGCAGTACTTC.

The chain uses TRBV6-5 and TRBJ2-1; the match to TRBD2 covers 9 bases. CDR3 length: 16 residues. Germline CDR1 is MNHEY and CDR2 is SVGAGI. Losses at the gene ends were 0 bases for V and 6 bases for J; bases not matched to a gene: 6. The CDR3 region is CASSYSVASGVNEQFF. The CDR3 DNA is TGTGCCAGCAGTTACTCCGTGGCTAGCGGGGTCAATGAGCAGTTCTTC.

There are many counts of this clonotype. This chain links TRBV4-3 with TRBJ1-5; weak D call: TRBD1 (5 bases). Germline V lookup: CDR1 LGHNA, CDR2 YSLEER. The germline V and J ends were trimmed by 0 bases and 6 bases, with 12 bases remaining between them. The CDR3 covers 15 residues. The CDR3 DNA follows: TGCGCCAGCAGCCAAGATAAGGCAGGGAGTCAGCCCCAGCATTTT. Amino acids: CASSQDKAGSQPQHF.

This clonotype has a count of ten or more. The V and J genes are TRBV29-1 and TRBJ1-5; TRBD1 might be the D (5 bases). V was clipped by 4 bases and J by 3 bases, with 7 bases between them. The CDR3 extends over 12 amino acids. Germline CDR1 SQVTM, CDR2 ANQGSEA. In DNA, the CDR3 is TGCAGCGTTGGACAGTACAATCAGCCCCAGCATTTT. It specifies CSVGQYNQPQHF.

Only a few counts were recorded for this clonotype. This chain joins TRBV11-1 and TRBJ2-3; D possibly corresponds to TRBD2 (6 bases). Trimming removed 4 bases at V and 5 bases at J, with 25 bases between. Looked up from germline, CDR1 is SGHAT and CDR2 is FQDESV (reference sequence). The CDR3 is made up of 18 amino acids. The CDR3 spells CASSSWTAGTFGEDTQYF. In nucleotides, the CDR3 is TGTGCCAGCAGCTCTTGGACGGCCGGGACTTTCGGGGAAGATACGCAGTATTTT.

The V and J genes are TRBV5-1 and TRBJ1-5, with TRBD1 as a possible D gene (5 bases). The ends were cut back, 0 bases at V and 1 base at J, with 11 bases in the middle. The CDR3 is 16 residues long. The germline CDR1 and CDR2 sequences are SGHRS and YFSETQ. As DNA, the CDR3 is TGCGCCAGCAGCTTGGGAGGGACCGGGAGCAATCAGCCCCAGCATTTT. Protein product: CASSLGGTGSNQPQHF. The full variable domain, with the rest looked up from reference TRBV5-1 and TRBJ1-5, is KAGVTQTPRYLIKTRGQQVTLSCSPISGHRSVSWYQQTPGQGLQFLFEYFSETQRNKGNFPGRFSGRQFSNSRSEMNVSTLELGDSALYLCASSLGGTGSNQPQHFGDGTRLSIL.

In this sample, this clonotype turned up a few times. The CDR3 region is CASSYFRPGLPYNEQFF. CDR3 DNA: TGTGCCAGCAGTTACTTTAGACCGGGACTTCCCTACAATGAGCAGTTCTTC. This sequence joins TRBV6-5 and TRBJ2-1, with D maybe TRBD2 (6 bases). V lost 1 base, J lost 2 bases, and 15 bases lay in between. The V gene's germline CDR1 is MNHEY and CDR2 SVGAGI. The CDR3 length is 17 residues.

V and J are TRBV13 and TRBJ1-1; D is ambiguous. CDR1 and CDR2 from the germline V gene are PRHDT and FYEKMQ (reference sequence). There are 15 residues in the CDR3. The V end was cut by 1 base, the J end by 5 bases, with 14 bases between. The CDR3, as DNA: TGTGCCAGCAGCTTAGAAGAAAAGGGCGGGACTGAAGCTTTCTTT. This gives the protein CASSLEEKGGTEAFF.

This clonotype has more than one count but fewer than ten. The gene calls are TRBV20-1 and TRBJ2-1; TRBD1 agrees at 7 bases. The germline V gene has CDR1 DFQATT and CDR2 SNEGSKA (reference sequence). Trimming took 1 base from V and 7 from J; bases not matched to a gene: 10. The CDR3 runs 15 residues. CDR3 nucleotide sequence: TGCAGTGCTAGAGCATCAAGGGGGCTCGGGAATGAGCAGTTCTTC. Amino acids: CSARASRGLGNEQFF.

The chain uses TRBV28 and TRBJ1-1; the D is unclear. Germline CDR1 reads MDHEN; CDR2 reads SYDVKM. V was clipped by 4 bases and J by 1 base, with 13 bases between them. CDR3 length: 15 residues. The CDR3 DNA reads as TGTGCCAGCAGTTCCCCCAATCCGGCGAACACTGAAGCTTTCTTT. Its translation is CASSSPNPANTEAFF.

The genes are TRBV20-1 and TRBJ1-3; no clear D. The CDR3 extends over 13 amino acids. Trimming removed 1 base from V and 0 bases from J, with 4 bases in between. CDR1 is DFQATT and CDR2 is SNEGSKA in the germline V gene (reference sequence). The CDR3 reads CSARVNSGNTIYF. In DNA form, the CDR3 reads TGCAGTGCTAGAGTAAACTCTGGAAACACCATATATTTT.

This clonotype was detected only a few times. The genes are TRBV29-1 and TRBJ2-6, with D perhaps matching TRBD1 (6 bases). This CDR3 region has 16 residues. Between the trimmed V and J ends, which lost 0 bases and 2 bases, there was a span of 11 bases. CDR1 and CDR2 (germline): SQVTM, ANQGSEA. The CDR3 sequence is CSVEEGGVTGANVLTF. DNA for the CDR3: TGCAGCGTTGAAGAAGGGGGTGTTACTGGGGCCAACGTCCTGACTTTC.